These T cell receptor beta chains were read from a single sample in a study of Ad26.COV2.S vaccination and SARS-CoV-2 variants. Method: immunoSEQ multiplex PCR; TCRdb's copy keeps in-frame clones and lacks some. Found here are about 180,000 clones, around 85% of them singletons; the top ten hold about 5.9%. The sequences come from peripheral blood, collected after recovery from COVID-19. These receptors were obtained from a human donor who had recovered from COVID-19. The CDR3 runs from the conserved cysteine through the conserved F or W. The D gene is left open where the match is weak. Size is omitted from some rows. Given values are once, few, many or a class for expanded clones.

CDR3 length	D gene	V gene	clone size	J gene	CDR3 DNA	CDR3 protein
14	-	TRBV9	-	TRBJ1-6	TGTGCCAGCAGCGTAAATATGGATAATTCACCCCTCCACTTT	CASSVNMDNSPLHF
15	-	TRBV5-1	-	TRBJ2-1	TGCGCCAGCACCAGAGCGGGAGAGGGGGCCGGTGAGCAGTTCTTC	CASTRAGEGAGEQFF
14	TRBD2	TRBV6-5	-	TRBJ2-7	TGTGCCAGCAGTTCTCTAGCGGGGTCCTACGAGCAGTACTTC	CASSSLAGSYEQYF
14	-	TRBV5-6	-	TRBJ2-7	TGTGCCAGCAGCCCCGAATCGGGATCCTACGAGCAGTACTTC	CASSPESGSYEQYF
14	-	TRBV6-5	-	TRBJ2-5	TGTGCCAGCACCCCCCCCCGAGTGCTGGAGACCCAGTACTTC	CASTPPRVLETQYF
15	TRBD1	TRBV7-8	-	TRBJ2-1	TGTGCCAGCAGCCCCTGGGGGGACAGGGCATATGAGCAGTTCTTC	CASSPWGDRAYEQFF
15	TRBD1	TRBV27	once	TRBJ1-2	TGTGCCAGCAGTGACCTCATCAGGGGGCACTATGGCTACACCTTC	CASSDLIRGHYGYTF
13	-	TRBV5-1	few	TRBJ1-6	TGCGCCAGCAGCAGGACTGGGGATTCACCCCTCCACTTT	CASSRTGDSPLHF
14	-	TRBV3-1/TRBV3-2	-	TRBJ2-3	TGTGCCAGCAGCCAAGGGGGGGGCACAGATACGCAGTATTTT	CASSQGGGTDTQYF
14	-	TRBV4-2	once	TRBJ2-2	TGTGCCAGCAGCCTTGCGGCAAACACCGGGGAGCTGTTTTTT	CASSLAANTGELFF
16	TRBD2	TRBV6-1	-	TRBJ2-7	TGTGCCAGCAGTGAGACTAGCGACCCTTCCTCCTACGAGCAGTACTTC	CASSETSDPSSYEQYF
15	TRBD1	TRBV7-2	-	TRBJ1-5	TGTGCCAGCAGCTTAAGGACAGGGGAGAATCAGCCCCAGCATTTT	CASSLRTGENQPQHF
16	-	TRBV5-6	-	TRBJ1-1	TGTGCCAGCAGTATTACAGGGTGGCCCTCGAACACTGAAGCTTTCTTT	CASSITGWPSNTEAFF
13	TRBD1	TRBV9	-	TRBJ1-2	TGTGCCAGCAGCTTAGGGACAGGGAAAGGCTACACCTTC	CASSLGTGKGYTF
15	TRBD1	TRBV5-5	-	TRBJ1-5	TGTGCCAGCAGTTCCCTGGGACAGACCAATCAGCCCCAGCATTTT	CASSSLGQTNQPQHF
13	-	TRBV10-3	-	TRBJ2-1	TGTGCCATCAGTGAGGGCAACTACAATGAGCAGTTCTTC	CAISEGNYNEQFF
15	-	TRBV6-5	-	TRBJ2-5	TGTGCCAGCAGTCGCCACAGGGCTGGGGGAGAGACCCAGTACTTC	CASSRHRAGGETQYF
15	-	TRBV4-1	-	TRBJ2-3	TGCGCCAGCAGCCAAGACCCCGGATGGACGGATACGCAGTATTTT	CASSQDPGWTDTQYF
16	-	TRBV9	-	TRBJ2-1	TGTGCCAGCAGCGTAGGGGACGGAAGTTTCTACAATGAGCAGTTCTTC	CASSVGDGSFYNEQFF
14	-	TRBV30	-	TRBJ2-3	TGTGCCCTAGGTCCGCCCTCGGGCACAGATACGCAGTATTTT	CALGPPSGTDTQYF
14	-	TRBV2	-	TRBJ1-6	TGTGCCAGCATAAGGCGGGCGCTGAGGTCACCCCTCCACTTT	CASIRRALRSPLHF
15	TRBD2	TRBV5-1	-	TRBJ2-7	TGCGCCAGCAGCTACTTAGCGGGAGGAGAAGGAGAGCAGTACTTC	CASSYLAGGEGEQYF